The sequence of this T cell receptor beta chain was determined in a study of CD8 T cells in ankylosing spondylitis. Findings of the study overall: It was reported that disease-linked clones were significantly enriched in matched ankylosing spondylitis synovial fluid. It appeared that ankylosing spondylitis blood was characterized by a TCR beta motif of eight highly homologous variants. Clones linked to the disease showed a CD8+ phenotype. They occurred at relatively low frequencies in peripheral blood.

Library preparation for TCR beta used quantitative 5'-RACE with molecular barcodes. TCRdb reprocessed the 5' RACE reads with MiXCR, giving one entry per CDR3 protein. This repertoire shows around 150,000 distinct CDR3 sequences, 40% to 50% found once; its top ten account for around 15%. Per the germline V gene, CDR1 is LNHDA and CDR2 is SQIVND (reference sequence). V was shortened by 5 bases and J by 0 bases, with 17 bases between the two germline ends. The CDR3 has 17 amino acids. This clonotype was seen a handful of times. Its antigen remains unknown. Sample: synovial fluid, either unsorted or a sorted T cell fraction (not recorded which). The chain uses TRBV19 and TRBJ2-1; TRBD1 might be the D (5 bases). The sequence derives from a male donor with ankylosing spondylitis. In nucleotides, the CDR3 is TGTGCCAGTAGTCTCGTGGCAGGGCCAAGCTCCTACAATGAGCAGTTCTTC. Its translation: CASSLVAGPSSYNEQFF.